This TCR beta chain derives from a study of cytomegalovirus exposure and HLA in healthy donors. Study conclusions and caveats: Most TCR sequences were uncommon, yet certain public TCRs appeared in many donors. According to a later analysis, TCR clusters from the first cohort tended to co-occur in the 110 or so validation repertoires.

Generated by immunoSEQ multiplex PCR, the TCRdb table keeps only in-frame clones and is missing some. The sample contains roughly 140,000 clones, 88% of which appear only once. As for this clone: The antigen is not known.

Sequencing was carried out using PBMCs. This receptor was obtained from a woman younger than 30 in good health and CMV-seropositive.

DNA for the CDR3: TGTGCCAGCGAAGGGGACAGGGCCTATGGCTACACCTTC. Translation gives CASEGDRAYGYTF. The chain couples TRBV6-1 to TRBJ1-2; 9 positions agree with TRBD1. Germline V gives CDR1 MNHNS, CDR2 SASEGT. The CDR3 sequence is 13 residues long. V gave up 8 bases and J gave up 4 bases; unmatched junction bases: 5.